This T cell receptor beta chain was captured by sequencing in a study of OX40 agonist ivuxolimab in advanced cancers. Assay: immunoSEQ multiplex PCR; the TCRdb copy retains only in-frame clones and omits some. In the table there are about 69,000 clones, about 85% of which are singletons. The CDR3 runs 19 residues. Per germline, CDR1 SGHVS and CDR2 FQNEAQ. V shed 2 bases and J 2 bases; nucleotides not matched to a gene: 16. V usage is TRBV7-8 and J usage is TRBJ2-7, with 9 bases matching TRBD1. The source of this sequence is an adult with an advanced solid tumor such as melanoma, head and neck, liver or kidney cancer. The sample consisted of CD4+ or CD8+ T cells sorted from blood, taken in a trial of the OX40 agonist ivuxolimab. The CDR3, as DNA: TGTGCCAGCAGCTTATCGGTAAACAGGGGACAGGGTATACCCTACGAGCAGTACTTC. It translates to CASSLSVNRGQGIPYEQYF.